Below, 30 T cell receptor beta chains from the same sample are listed, as sequenced in a study of cytomegalovirus exposure and HLA in healthy donors. The PCR employed 60 Vbeta primers together with 13 Jbeta primers. Sequenced by immunoSEQ multiplex PCR; TCRdb stores in-frame clones only, minus some. Here the sample spans some 180,000 clones, approximately 73% being singletons. Sequencing was done on a sample of PBMCs. The receptors here all came from a woman in her 30s in good health and CMV-seropositive.

This sequence joins TRBV7-9 and TRBJ1-6; no reliable D call. CDR1 is SEHNR and CDR2 is FQNEAQ in the germline V gene (reference sequence). The CDR3 loop spans 12 amino acids. V lost 4 bases and J 8 bases, leaving 6 bases between the germline ends. The CDR3 here is CASSSGDSPLHF. The DNA of the CDR3 is TGTGCCAGCAGCTCGGGAGATTCACCCCTCCACTTT.

V is TRBV18 and J is TRBJ1-4, with 8 bases aligning to TRBD1. Germline CDR1 is KGHSH and CDR2 is LQKENI. This CDR3 region has 15 residues. The V gene end was trimmed by 2 bases and the J gene end by 8 bases; junction bases not matched to a gene: 7. CDR3: CASSPRTGKREKLFF. For the CDR3, the DNA is TGTGCCAGCTCACCAAGGACAGGGAAGAGGGAAAAACTGTTTTTT. Combining the CDR3 with reference TRBV18 and TRBJ1-4 gives the whole variable domain NAGVMQNPRHLVRRRGQEARLRCSPMKGHSHVYWYRQLPEEGLKFMVYLQKENIIDESGMPKERFSAEFPKEGPSILRIQQVVRGDSAAYFCASSPRTGKREKLFFGSGTQLSVL.

V usage is TRBV20-1 and J usage is TRBJ2-7; D not resolved. The V gene lost 7 bases and the J gene lost 0 bases, with 7 bases spanning the gap. Germline values: CDR1 DFQATT, CDR2 SNEGSKA (reference sequence). CDR3 length: 11 amino acids. The CDR3 nucleotides are TGCAGTGGTACGAGCTCCTACGAGCAGTACTTC. Encoded protein: CSGTSSYEQYF.

Note on this clone: This CDR3 is also generated by other DNA sequences in the sample. The V call is TRBV5-4, the J call TRBJ2-7; D is unresolved. The length of the CDR3 is 14 residues. The germline V gene encodes CDR1 SGHNT and CDR2 YYREEE (reference sequence). Trimming left V 2 bases short and J 0 bases short, with 9 bases between. This CDR3 reads CASSLGRSSYEQYF. CDR3 coding DNA: TGTGCCAGCAGCTTAGGCAGGTCCTCCTACGAGCAGTACTTC.

The chain combines TRBV28 with TRBJ2-7; 7 bases are a match to TRBD2. J was trimmed by 0 bases and V by 6 bases; bases with no gene match: 5. Germline CDR1 reads MDHEN; CDR2 reads SYDVKM. This CDR3 comprises 14 residues. The CDR3 loop reads CASSPPSGSYEQYF. In nucleotides, the CDR3 is TGTGCCAGCAGCCCACCTAGCGGCTCCTACGAGCAGTACTTC.

The chain uses TRBV10-3 and TRBJ2-7; 7 bases line up with TRBD1. V was pared by 10 bases and J by 3 bases, with 9 bases of the junction left unmatched. Per the germline V gene, CDR1 is ENHRY and CDR2 is SYGVKD. The CDR3 contains 13 residues. The CDR3 region is CASRGGLNYEQYF. Here the CDR3 DNA reads TGTGCCAGCCGAGGGGGCCTGAACTACGAGCAGTACTTC.

This clone was seen just once. This chain links TRBV25-1 with TRBJ1-4, with 7 bases lining up with TRBD1. V lost 3 bases to trimming and J lost 12 bases; unmatched junction nucleotides: 4. CDR1 is MGHDK, CDR2 SYGVNS, per germline. CDR3 length: 12 residues. The CDR3 coding sequence is TGTGCCAGCAGTGATCAAGGACAGGAACTGTTTTTT. Translated: CASSDQGQELFF. The full variable domain, with the rest looked up from reference TRBV25-1 and TRBJ1-4, is EADIYQTPRYLVIGTGKKITLECSQTMGHDKMYWYQQDPGMELHLIHYSYGVNSTEKGDLSSESTVSRIRTEHFPLTLESARPSHTSQYLCASSDQGQELFFGSGTQLSVL.

With respect to this clone: The junction departs from germline at one end; a sequencing error may be responsible. The chain recombines TRBV7-9 with TRBJ2-7, with D uncertain. This CDR3 has 12 amino acids. CDR1 and CDR2 (germline): SEHNR, FQNEAQ (reference sequence). The CDR3 loop is CSSSLAWHEQYF. The CDR3 DNA follows: TGTTCCAGCAGCTTAGCTTGGCACGAGCAGTACTTC.

V gene TRBV4-1 combines with J gene TRBJ2-4; 7 bases are a match to TRBD1. Germline values: CDR1 MGHRA, CDR2 YSYEKL. The J segment lost 4 bases and the V segment lost 2 bases, leaving 14 bases of the junction unmatched. The CDR3 runs to 18 residues. DNA for the CDR3: TGCGCCAGCAGCCAACCCCAAGAGGCAGGGGGTAGGAAAAACATTCAGTACTTC. Encoded protein: CASSQPQEAGGRKNIQYF.

The V gene is TRBV9, the J gene TRBJ1-2; 10 bases are shared with TRBD1. CDR3 length: 17 residues. The J segment lost 6 bases and the V segment lost 3 bases, leaving 14 bases of the junction unmatched. Germline-derived CDR1 and CDR2 are SGDLS and YYNGEE. The CDR3 nucleotides read TGTGCCAGCAGCGCCACGGTGGGGGACAGGGGTTATGATGGCTACACCTTC. As protein: CASSATVGDRGYDGYTF.

The genes are TRBV19 and TRBJ1-5, with D perhaps matching TRBD1 (6 bases). The CDR3 loop spans 16 amino acids. The germline CDR1 and CDR2 sequences are LNHDA and SQIVND (reference sequence). The V and J ends lost 11 bases and 0 bases respectively, with 20 bases between them. The CDR3 region is CAGGGQGSNSNQPQHF. The CDR3 DNA is TGTGCCGGCGGGGGGCAGGGGTCAAATAGCAATCAGCCCCAGCATTTT.

This clone has a single count. The V gene is TRBV29-1, the J gene TRBJ2-7, with 11 bases matching TRBD1. The CDR3 is 17 amino acids. Unmatched junction bases numbered 11, after V lost 1 base and J lost 3 bases. Germline V gene lookup returns CDR1 SQVTM and CDR2 ANQGSEA. The CDR3 bases are TGCAGCGTTGAAGGGACAGGGGGCTTTAGCAATCTCTACGAGCAGTACTTC. It codes for CSVEGTGGFSNLYEQYF.

This clone was observed a handful of times. V usage is TRBV11-2 and J usage is TRBJ2-7; 7 positions match TRBD1. CDR1 SGHAT and CDR2 FQNNGV come from the germline V gene. V was pared by 2 bases and J by 3 bases, with 1 base of the junction left unmatched. CDR3 length: 13 residues. CDR3 sequence (DNA): TGTGCCAGCAGCTTAAACAGGGGCTACGAGCAGTACTTC. This sequence encodes CASSLNRGYEQYF.

The genes are TRBV27 and TRBJ2-2; tentative D call: TRBD1 (6 bases). Trimming took off 7 bases at V and 2 bases at J, with 14 bases between the two ends. The CDR3 length is 15 residues. Germline-derived CDR1 and CDR2 are MNHEY and SMNVEV (reference sequence). The CDR3 loop reads CASTLQGQNTGELFF. The CDR3 DNA sequence: TGTGCCAGCACCCTCCAGGGACAAAACACCGGGGAGCTGTTTTTT.

This clone was seen a few times. CDR3: CASSIAGDRTDTQYF. CDR3 DNA: TGTGCCAGCAGCATCGCGGGGGACCGCACAGATACGCAGTATTTT. The chain joins TRBV28 to TRBJ2-3; 7 nucleotides align to TRBD2. Germline loops: CDR1 MDHEN, CDR2 SYDVKM. V shed 6 bases and J 1 base; nucleotides not matched to a gene: 7. There are 15 residues in the CDR3.

Points on this clone: At one end, the junction sequence differs from germline, possibly due to a read error. The chain is built from TRBV10-3 and TRBJ2-5; 7 bases fit TRBD2. This CDR3 region has 13 residues. The germline V gene has CDR1 ENHRY and CDR2 SYGVKD. The CDR3 nucleotides are TGTGCCACCAGTGGGGTGGGGGGGGAGACCCAGTACTTC. It translates to CATSGVGGETQYF.

The chain recombines TRBV6-5 with TRBJ2-7, with 7 nucleotides matching TRBD2. The CDR3 is made up of 14 amino acids. Germline CDR1 reads MNHEY; CDR2 reads SVGAGI. The V segment lost 8 bases and the J segment 3 bases; nucleotides outside the gene matches: 10. Written as DNA, the CDR3 is TGTGCCAGCGACGGGGCGGGAGCCTTCTACGAGCAGTACTTC. Protein sequence: CASDGAGAFYEQYF.

This clone was seen just once. The chain links TRBV5-6 to TRBJ2-3, with unresolved D. Trimming cost V 0 bases and J 0 bases, with 8 bases left between them. The CDR3 loop spans 15 amino acids. Germline values: CDR1 SGHDT, CDR2 YYEEEE. In DNA form, the CDR3 reads TGTGCCAGCAGCTTGGGCGGTACCAGCACAGATACGCAGTATTTT. Protein: CASSLGGTSTDTQYF. Combining the CDR3 with reference TRBV5-6 and TRBJ2-3 gives the whole variable domain DAGVTQSPTHLIKTRGQQVTLRCSPKSGHDTVSWYQQALGQGPQFIFQYYEEEERQRGNFPDRFSGHQFPNYSSELNVNALLLGDSALYLCASSLGGTSTDTQYFGPGTRLTVL.

This chain links TRBV28 with TRBJ1-2; 9 bases line up with TRBD1. Germline V gives CDR1 MDHEN, CDR2 SYDVKM. CDR3 size: 16 residues. J was trimmed by 0 bases and V by 7 bases; bases with no gene match: 9. This chain's CDR3 is CASNVLGTGSNYGYTF. CDR3 sequence (DNA): TGTGCCAGCAACGTTCTTGGGACAGGGTCTAACTATGGCTACACCTTC.

This rearrangement joins TRBV9 to TRBJ2-2, with D possibly TRBD2 on 6 matching bases. This CDR3 is built from 15 residues. V lost 0 bases and J lost 6, with 12 bases in between. Germline values: CDR1 SGDLS, CDR2 YYNGEE. The CDR3 sequence: CASSVEGGVAGELFF. The CDR3 coding sequence is TGTGCCAGCAGCGTAGAGGGCGGGGTCGCCGGGGAGCTGTTTTTT.

V usage is TRBV4-2 and J usage is TRBJ1-2, with 7 bases matching TRBD1. Germline V gene lookup returns CDR1 LGHNA and CDR2 YNFKEQ. The CDR3 extends over 15 amino acids. The trim removed 0 bases at V and 6 bases at J, leaving 7 bases unmatched. The CDR3 DNA reads TGTGCCAGCAGCCAAGATCTTTACGGGACAGATGGCTACACCTTC. Amino acids: CASSQDLYGTDGYTF.

The V gene is TRBV2, the J gene TRBJ1-5; tentatively, D is TRBD1 (5 bases). From germline, CDR1 is SNHLY and CDR2 FYNNEI. There are 15 residues in the CDR3. Trimming took off 7 bases at V and 7 bases at J, with 20 bases between the two ends. The chain's CDR3 is CASTTRGGVDQPQHF. CDR3 coding DNA: TGTGCCAGCACCACCCGGGGCGGGGTGGACCAGCCCCAGCATTTT. Using reference TRBV2 and TRBJ1-5 for the parts outside the CDR3, the full variable domain is EPEVTQTPSHQVTQMGQEVILRCVPISNHLYFYWYRQILGQKVEFLVSFYNNEISEKSEIFDDQFSVERPDGSNFTLKIRSTKLEDSAMYFCASTTRGGVDQPQHFGDGTRLSIL.

V usage is TRBV9 and J usage is TRBJ2-3; 8 positions agree with TRBD2. The CDR3 contains 14 residues. Germline trimming cut 2 bases from V and 6 bases from J; bases unmatched to any gene: 5. Per germline, CDR1 SGDLS and CDR2 YYNGEE. The CDR3 loop reads CASSVGTSGDTQYF. Here the CDR3 DNA reads TGTGCCAGCAGCGTCGGGACTAGTGGGGATACGCAGTATTTT.

The rearrangement uses TRBV11-3 and TRBJ1-4; TRBD1 agrees at 8 bases. The germline V gene encodes CDR1 SGHNT and CDR2 YENEEA. Trimming cost V 4 bases and J 6 bases; bases outside gene matches: 10. The CDR3 totals 16 residues. CDR3 sequence reads: CASSSGQGCGDEKLFF. CDR3 nucleotide sequence: TGTGCCAGCAGCTCCGGACAGGGCTGTGGGGATGAAAAACTGTTTTTT.

There are a few counts of this clone. The gene calls are TRBV19 and TRBJ1-3; D unresolved. This CDR3 spans 15 amino acids. In germline, CDR1 is LNHDA, CDR2 SQIVND (reference sequence). Trimming removed 4 bases at V and 0 bases at J, with 10 bases between. The CDR3 spells CASSTDGYSGNTIYF. The CDR3 DNA is TGTGCCAGTAGTACCGACGGGTACTCTGGAAACACCATATATTTT.

This clone has just one count. The V call is TRBV5-5, the J call TRBJ1-5; possible D gene TRBD1, 6 bases. V was cut by 0 bases and J by 2 bases, with 21 bases left in between. CDR1 and CDR2 from the germline V gene are SGHKS and YYEKEE (reference sequence). The CDR3 contains 19 residues. Here the CDR3 reads CASSLETLLGGLGNQPQHF. CDR3 bases: TGTGCCAGCAGCTTGGAGACACTTCTTGGGGGCTTGGGCAATCAGCCCCAGCATTTT. Looking up the rest from reference TRBV5-5 and TRBJ1-5 gives the full variable domain: DAGVTQSPTHLIKTRGQQVTLRCSPISGHKSVSWYQQVLGQGPQFIFQYYEKEERGRGNFPDRFSARQFPNYSSELNVNALLLGDSALYLCASSLETLLGGLGNQPQHFGDGTRLSIL.

In this sample, this clone turned up once. The gene calls are TRBV10-1 and TRBJ2-1; 10 bases map to TRBD2. V shed 8 bases, J shed 6 bases, and the junction held 4 bases outside the gene matches. The CDR3 loop spans 13 amino acids. In germline, CDR1 is WNHNN, CDR2 SYGVQD (reference sequence). The CDR3 spells CASGASGGNEQFF. For the CDR3, the DNA is TGCGCCAGCGGGGCTAGCGGGGGCAATGAGCAGTTCTTC.

This clone was seen only once. The V call is TRBV10-1, the J call TRBJ1-1, with TRBD1 matching 7 bases. In germline, CDR1 is WNHNN, CDR2 SYGVQD (reference sequence). The CDR3 spans 14 residues. V lost 2 bases to trimming and J lost 4 bases; unmatched junction nucleotides: 4. CDR3 DNA sequence: TGCGCCAGCAGTGAGCTCAGGGGGGCCACTGAAGCTTTCTTT. As protein: CASSELRGATEAFF.

The table lists this clone with a count of one. This rearrangement joins TRBV2 to TRBJ1-4, with 11 bases that match TRBD1. Trimming cost V 4 bases and J 5 bases; bases outside gene matches: 3. Germline CDR1 is SNHLY and CDR2 is FYNNEI. The CDR3 totals 15 residues. Here the CDR3 reads CASSGDRGANEKLFF. The CDR3 DNA reads TGTGCCAGCAGTGGGGACAGGGGGGCCAATGAAAAACTGTTTTTT. The entire variable domain, with the rest obtained from reference TRBV2 and TRBJ1-4, is as follows: EPEVTQTPSHQVTQMGQEVILRCVPISNHLYFYWYRQILGQKVEFLVSFYNNEISEKSEIFDDQFSVERPDGSNFTLKIRSTKLEDSAMYFCASSGDRGANEKLFFGSGTQLSVL.

This clone occurred a few times. The V gene is TRBV12-5, the J gene TRBJ1-1; tentative D call: TRBD1 (6 bases). Germline-derived CDR1 and CDR2 are LGHNT and FRNRAP. V was trimmed by 5 bases and J by 11 bases, leaving 15 bases between them. This CDR3 comprises 12 residues. CDR3 loop: CASGLTGRPAFF. CDR3 nucleotides: TGTGCTAGTGGTCTTACAGGGCGGCCGGCTTTCTTT.